Sequencing of this T cell receptor beta chain was carried out in a study of monozygotic twins with inflammatory bowel disease (dated by TCRdb to between 2017 and 2020). For context, the study as a whole: In total, around 28 monozygotic twin pairs made up the full study: 19 Danish pairs, all IBD-discordant, plus nine German pairs, of which four were IBD-concordant and five were IBD-discordant. The search for disease-associated traits relied mainly on comparing, within discordant pairs, IBD patients with their genetically identical healthy co-twins. Each individual had, on average, about 151 000 unique TCRalpha sequences and 181 000 unique TCRbeta sequences available for analysis. The research as a whole found: IBD patients shared fewer clonotypes with other individuals than healthy twins did, most markedly in patients showing signs of disease activity. The analysis was unable to tell different T cell subtypes apart. A decrease in TCRbeta repertoire diversity, as measured by inverse Simpson index, was observed in IBD patients compared with their healthy co-twins. Because patients were on differing immunosuppressive treatments, the repertoires may have picked up extra background noise and inter-individual variability. No difference in repertoire similarity was observed between concordant and discordant twins, possibly owing to limited statistical power. No single strong signal or clonotype linked to IBD turned up in the results, so the idea that one exists was not supported.

Details on this clonotype: No cognate antigen has been identified for it.

The germline V gene provides CDR1 SGHVS and CDR2 FQNEAQ. The CDR3 measures 15 amino acids from cysteine to phenylalanine. There is no recorded DNA. Library preparation was by 5' RACE. Preparation of each TCR library used 3,000 to 3,500 ng of total RNA. cDNA was synthesized with SMARTScribe reverse transcriptase in eight separate reactions per sample. During cDNA synthesis, template switching was used to introduce unique molecular identifiers that contained a 6-nucleotide sample barcode. TCRalpha and TCRbeta cDNA was amplified in two nested PCRs of around 15 and 9 cycles, and bead purification was carried out after each PCR. Before amplification, the cDNA was treated with uracil DNA-glycosylase and purified using the QIAquick PCR purification kit. In the second PCR, Illumina TruSeq-compatible adapters and sample-specific barcodes were added. TapeStation and Qubit were used to check library quality and concentration, and around 5 ng of each library went into the pool. Pooled libraries were sequenced on an Illumina HiSeq2500 single-index Rapid Run with 2 x 100 bp reads and custom sequencing primers. As for the original processing: MiGEC version 1.2.6 was used for UMI-based consensus assembly to correct PCR and sequencing errors. MiXCR version 2.1.1 was used to carry out V(D)J alignment, clonotype assembly and CDR3 extraction. Gene usage, clonotype sharing and MAIT/NKT TCR abundance were normalised by analysing the top 1000, 10 000 and 20 000 clonotypes per sample. Diversity was computed as the inverse Simpson index with the vegan R package after downsampling to 27 000 UMIs. Statistical testing used paired Mann-Whitney U tests on the discordant twin pairs and applied Benjamini-Hochberg correction for multiple testing. The reads were reprocessed in TCRdb, with one entry per CDR3 protein sequence and no accompanying DNA. None of the V and J calls come from the authors' own analysis; TCRdb made them. In this sample's table one finds some 100,000 distinct CDR3 sequences. The top ten constitute around 11% of the sample.

From each donor, a roughly 2.5 ml peripheral blood sample was drawn into PAXgene tubes and stored at -80 degrees C. Without T cell sorting, total RNA was isolated from whole blood using the PAXgene blood miRNA kit on an automated QIAcube. Deep TCRalpha and TCRbeta repertoire profiling with unique molecular barcoding was performed on peripheral blood of monozygotic twin pairs concordant or discordant for inflammatory bowel disease. Smoking habits were recorded for all twin pairs, and individuals were classified as current, former or never smokers. The sample was blood. The source is a human donor with ulcerative colitis or Crohn's disease, or a healthy co-twin of an affected twin (not recorded which). The chain is encoded by TRBV7-8 joined to TRBJ2-6. CDR3 loop: CASSLRKTGANVLTF. This CDR3, with the reference TRBV7-8 and TRBJ2-6 proteins standing in past its ends, gives the full variable domain GAGVSQSPRYKVAKRGQDVALRCDPISGHVSLFWYQQALGQGPEFLTYFQNEAQLDKSGLPSDRFFAERPEGSVSTLKIQRTQQEDSAVYLCASSLRKTGANVLTFGAGSRLTVL.